A single sample is the source of the 16 T cell receptor beta chains below, sequenced in a study of OX40 agonist ivuxolimab in advanced cancers. The assay was immunoSEQ multiplex PCR, and TCRdb's table has in-frame clones only and misses some. The table includes 82,000 or so clones, more than 80% detected once. The starting material was CD4+ or CD8+ T cells sorted from blood, obtained in a trial of the OX40 agonist ivuxolimab. These receptors were obtained from an adult with an advanced solid tumor such as melanoma, head and neck, liver or kidney cancer.

The rearrangement links TRBV5-6 to TRBJ2-7, with a tentative D call TRBD1 (7 bases). In germline, CDR1 is SGHDT, CDR2 YYEEEE. This CDR3 contains 15 residues. V was trimmed by 4 bases and J by 6 bases, leaving 20 bases between them. CDR3 in amino acids: CASSPRTGGGAEQYF. In nucleotides, the CDR3 is TGTGCCAGCAGCCCCAGGACAGGAGGAGGGGCCGAGCAGTACTTC.

This clone appeared a few times. The chain couples TRBV18 to TRBJ1-6; maybe TRBD1 (5 bases). V gave up 3 bases and J gave up 5 bases, with 20 bases separating them. The CDR3 extends over 18 amino acids. Germline CDR1 KGHSH, CDR2 LQKENI. The CDR3 region has the DNA TGTGCCAGCTCACCCCGGGGTAACGGGGCGGTAAATAATTCACCCCTCCACTTT. This gives the protein CASSPRGNGAVNNSPLHF.

This clone was found a few times. This sequence joins TRBV4-3 and TRBJ1-6, with D hard to call. The V gene lost 1 base and the J gene lost 8 bases, with 12 bases spanning the gap. The V gene's germline CDR1 is LGHNA and CDR2 YSLEER. This CDR3 spans 15 amino acids. The CDR3 spells CASSQVQDGDSPLHF. The CDR3, as DNA: TGCGCCAGCAGCCAAGTGCAGGACGGGGATTCACCCCTCCACTTT.

The chain joins TRBV4-1 to TRBJ2-5, with 8 bases lining up with TRBD1. J gave up 4 bases and V 3 bases, and 4 bases lay outside the gene matches. The CDR3 covers 14 residues. CDR1 is MGHRA, CDR2 YSYEKL, per germline. This chain's CDR3 is CASSQQGARETQYF. In DNA, the CDR3 is TGCGCCAGCAGCCAGCAGGGGGCGCGAGAGACCCAGTACTTC.

V and J are TRBV6-5 and TRBJ1-1; 9 positions agree with TRBD1. V was pared by 6 bases and J by 3 bases, with 5 bases of the junction left unmatched. The CDR3 is 14 amino acids. In germline, CDR1 is MNHEY, CDR2 SVGAGI. Here the CDR3 DNA reads TGTGCCAGCAGCCGGGGACAGGGTGACACTGAAGCTTTCTTT. It encodes CASSRGQGDTEAFF.

This chain joins TRBV5-6 and TRBJ2-1, with D possibly matching TRBD1 (5 bases). The germline V gene encodes CDR1 SGHDT and CDR2 YYEEEE. This CDR3 is built from 16 residues. Trimming pared 2 bases from V and 2 bases from J, leaving 14 bases between. CDR3 sequence: CASSFFTGSPYNEQFF. For the CDR3, the DNA is TGTGCCAGCAGCTTCTTCACAGGTTCCCCCTACAATGAGCAGTTCTTC.

The chain employs TRBV6-6 and TRBJ1-6; D possibly corresponds to TRBD1 (5 bases). V was pared by 8 bases and J by 8 bases, with 16 bases between. CDR3 length: 14 amino acids. Germline CDR1 and CDR2: MNHNY and SVGAGI (reference sequence). Here the CDR3 reads CASSTGVEDSPLHF. As DNA, the CDR3 is TGTGCCAGCTCGACGGGGGTTGAGGATTCACCCCTCCACTTT.

This clone was recorded only once. This chain uses TRBV6-1 with TRBJ1-2; TRBD1 matches at 9 bases. Germline lookup yields CDR1 MNHNS and CDR2 SASEGT. This CDR3 region has 15 residues. Trimming removed 6 bases from V and 4 bases from J; junction bases left unmatched: 9. The CDR3 nucleotides read TGTGCCAGCAGGGACTCGGGACAGGGTCTCTATGGCTACACCTTC. It translates to CASRDSGQGLYGYTF.

In its sample, this clone was seen once. DNA for the CDR3: TGTGCCAGCAGTGAACGGGACAGCTCGTACTTC. Its translation is CASSERDSSYF. The rearrangement uses TRBV2 and TRBJ2-7, with TRBD1 matching over 7 bases. Per the germline V gene, CDR1 is SNHLY and CDR2 is FYNNEI. The CDR3 covers 11 residues. J gave up 12 bases and V 2 bases, and 4 bases lay outside the gene matches.

The chain is built from TRBV28 and TRBJ1-6, with D tentatively TRBD1 (6 bases). The length of the CDR3 is 17 residues. Germline CDR1 MDHEN, CDR2 SYDVKM. Trimming removed 5 bases at V and 10 bases at J, with 24 bases between. CDR3 DNA: TGTGCCAGCAGTCCCCAACAGGGCTCGGAGCGAGGCTCACCCCTCCACTTT. This gives the protein CASSPQQGSERGSPLHF.

This clone has only one observation. This rearrangement joins TRBV7-9 to TRBJ2-7; D gene uncertain. The germline CDR1 and CDR2 sequences are SEHNR and FQNEAQ (reference sequence). V shed 4 bases and J shed 0 bases, with 4 bases lying between them. The CDR3 totals 12 residues. The CDR3 loop reads CASSSNSYEQYF. The CDR3 DNA is TGTGCCAGCAGCTCCAACTCCTACGAGCAGTACTTC. Full variable domain (remainder filled in from reference TRBV7-9 and TRBJ2-7): DTGVSQNPRHKITKRGQNVTFRCDPISEHNRLYWYRQTLGQGPEFLTYFQNEAQLEKSRLLSDRFSAERPKGSFSTLEIQRTEQGDSAMYLCASSSNSYEQYFGPGTRLTVT.

This rearrangement joins TRBV7-6 to TRBJ2-7, with TRBD1 as a possible D gene (6 bases). Trimming removed 0 bases from V and 6 bases from J, with 15 bases in between. This CDR3 spans 15 amino acids. The germline V gene encodes CDR1 SGHVS and CDR2 FNYEAQ. For the CDR3, the DNA is TGTGCCAGCAGCTTAGCGCAGGGGCGCTTGGGCGAGCAGTACTTC. Encoded protein: CASSLAQGRLGEQYF.

The chain combines TRBV5-1 with TRBJ2-7; 7 nucleotides line up with TRBD1. CDR1 and CDR2 (germline): SGHRS, YFSETQ. V trimming: 4 bases; J trimming: 2 bases; junction bases outside the gene matches: 9. This CDR3 is 15 amino acids long. The CDR3 loop reads CASSISGTATYEQYF. The CDR3 nucleotides are TGCGCCAGCAGCATTTCCGGGACAGCCACCTACGAGCAGTACTTC.

The chain has TRBV5-4 and TRBJ1-6, with TRBD1 as a possible D gene (5 bases). CDR3 length equals 14 residues. CDR1 is SGHNT, CDR2 YYREEE, per germline (reference sequence). Trimming pared 0 bases from V and 9 bases from J, leaving 10 bases between. This chain's CDR3 is CASSLARAGSPLHF. The CDR3 nucleotides are TGTGCCAGCAGCTTGGCCAGGGCCGGTTCACCCCTCCACTTT.

V gene TRBV6-1 combines with J gene TRBJ2-7; the match to TRBD2 covers 13 bases. Germline values: CDR1 MNHNS, CDR2 SASEGT. The CDR3 extends over 15 amino acids. The trim removed 4 bases at V and 4 bases at J, leaving 4 bases unmatched. The CDR3 nucleotides are TGTGCCAGCAGTGTCGGACTAGCGGGGGTGTACGAGCAGTACTTC. This translates into CASSVGLAGVYEQYF.

The CDR3 region is CASSLSGGPEYEQYF. CDR3 DNA sequence: TGCGCCAGCAGTCTTAGCGGGGGGCCGGAATACGAGCAGTACTTC. This chain uses TRBV5-1 with TRBJ2-7; 10 nucleotides line up with TRBD2. V lost 5 bases and J lost 4; bases outside the gene matches: 9. CDR1 is SGHRS, CDR2 YFSETQ, per germline. This CDR3 has 15 amino acids.